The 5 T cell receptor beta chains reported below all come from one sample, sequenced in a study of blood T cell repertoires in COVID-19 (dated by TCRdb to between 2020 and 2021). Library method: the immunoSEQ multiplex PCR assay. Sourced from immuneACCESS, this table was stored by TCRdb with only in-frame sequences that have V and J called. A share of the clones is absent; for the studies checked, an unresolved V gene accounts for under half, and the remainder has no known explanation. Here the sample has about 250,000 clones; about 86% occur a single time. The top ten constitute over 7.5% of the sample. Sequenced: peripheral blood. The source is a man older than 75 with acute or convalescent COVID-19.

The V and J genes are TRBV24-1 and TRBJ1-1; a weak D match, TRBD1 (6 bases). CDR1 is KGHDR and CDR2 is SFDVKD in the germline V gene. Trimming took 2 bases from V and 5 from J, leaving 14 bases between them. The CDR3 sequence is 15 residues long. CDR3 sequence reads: CATSDSRGRGTEAFF. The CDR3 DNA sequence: TGTGCCACCAGTGATTCTCGGGGGCGGGGGACTGAAGCTTTCTTT.

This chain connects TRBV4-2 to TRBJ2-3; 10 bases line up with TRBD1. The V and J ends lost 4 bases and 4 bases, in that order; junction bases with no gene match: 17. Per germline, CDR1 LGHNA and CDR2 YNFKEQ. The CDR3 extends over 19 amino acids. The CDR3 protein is CASSREGKRLGTGADTQYF. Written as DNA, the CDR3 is TGTGCCAGCAGCCGAGAGGGTAAAAGACTCGGGACAGGGGCAGATACGCAGTATTTT.

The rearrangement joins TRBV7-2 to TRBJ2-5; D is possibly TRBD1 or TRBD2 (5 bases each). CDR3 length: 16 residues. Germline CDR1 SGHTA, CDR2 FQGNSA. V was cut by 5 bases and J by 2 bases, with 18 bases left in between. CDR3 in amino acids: CASSLGTGMRQETQYF. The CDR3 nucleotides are TGTGCCAGCAGCCTAGGGACGGGGATGAGACAAGAGACCCAGTACTTC.

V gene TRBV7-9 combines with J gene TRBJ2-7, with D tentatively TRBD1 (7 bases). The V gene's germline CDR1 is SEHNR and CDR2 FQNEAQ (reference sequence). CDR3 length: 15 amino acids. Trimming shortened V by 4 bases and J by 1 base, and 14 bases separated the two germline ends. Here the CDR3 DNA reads TGTGCCAGCAGCTCGCCGACAGGGAGGTCCTACGAGCAGTACTTC. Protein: CASSSPTGRSYEQYF.

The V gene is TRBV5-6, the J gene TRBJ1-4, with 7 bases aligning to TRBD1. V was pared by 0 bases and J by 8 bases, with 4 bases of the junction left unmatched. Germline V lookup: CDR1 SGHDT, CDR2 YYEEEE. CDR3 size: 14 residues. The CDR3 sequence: CASSLAGGLEKLFF. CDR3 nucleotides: TGTGCCAGCAGCTTGGCAGGGGGACTGGAAAAACTGTTTTTT.